This TCR beta chain was obtained from a study of blood T cell repertoires in COVID-19. Patients from Seattle were sampled longitudinally, starting during active infection. The CDR3 sequence is 16 residues long. CDR1 and CDR2 (germline): SGHRS, YFSETQ. Trimming left V 0 bases short and J 0 bases short, with 7 bases between. Source study methods: Amplification of reference gene primers provided the estimated nucleated cell counts. Measured with immunoSEQ multiplex PCR; TCRdb has only the in-frame clones, and not every one. The DNA gave D and trimming, while V, J and clone size come from that table. The sample has tens of thousands of clones; 90% to 95% are singletons.

The sample consisted of peripheral blood. The receptor comes from a man in his forties with COVID-19, enrolled during active disease. V usage is TRBV5-1 and J usage is TRBJ2-6; TRBD2 might be the D (5 bases). CDR3 residues: CASSLGGYSGANVLTF. The CDR3 nucleotides read TGCGCCAGCAGCTTGGGCGGGTACTCTGGGGCCAACGTCCTGACTTTC.